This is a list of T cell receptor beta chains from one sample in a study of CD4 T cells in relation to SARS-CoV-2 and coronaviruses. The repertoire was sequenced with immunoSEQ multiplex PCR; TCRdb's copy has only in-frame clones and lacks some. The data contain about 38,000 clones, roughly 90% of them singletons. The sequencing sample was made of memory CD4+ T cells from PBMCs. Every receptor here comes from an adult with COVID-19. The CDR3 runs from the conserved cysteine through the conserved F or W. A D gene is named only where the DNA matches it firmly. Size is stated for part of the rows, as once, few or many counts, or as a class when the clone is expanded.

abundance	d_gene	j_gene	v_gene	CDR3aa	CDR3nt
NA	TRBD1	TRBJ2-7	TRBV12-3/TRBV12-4	CASRLDRREQYF	TGTGCCAGCAGGCTGGACAGGCGCGAGCAGTACTTC
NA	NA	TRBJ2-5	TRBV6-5	CASVGLETQYF	TGTGCCAGCGTGGGCTTGGAGACCCAGTACTTC
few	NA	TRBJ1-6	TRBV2	CASRSQMSPLHF	TGTGCCAGCCGCTCTCAAATGTCACCCCTCCACTTT
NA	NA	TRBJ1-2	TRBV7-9	CASSGPRLNQGPGYTF	TGTGCCAGCAGCGGCCCAAGGCTGAATCAGGGGCCTGGCTACACCTTC
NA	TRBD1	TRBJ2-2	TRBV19	CASSSLTGERTGELFF	TGTGCCAGTAGTTCCCTCACAGGGGAACGCACCGGGGAGCTGTTTTTT
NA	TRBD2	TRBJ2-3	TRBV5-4	CATRLAGITDTQYF	TGTGCCACGCGCCTAGCGGGTATCACAGATACGCAGTATTTT
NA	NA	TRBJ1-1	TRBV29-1	CSINQGNTEAFF	TGCAGCATAAATCAGGGAAACACTGAAGCTTTCTTT
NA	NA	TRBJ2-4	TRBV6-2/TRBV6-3	CASSYGLANIQYF	TGTGCCAGCAGTTATGGCCTAGCAAACATTCAGTACTTC
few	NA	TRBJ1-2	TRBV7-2	CASSTPGGFWGYTF	TGTGCCAGCAGCACGCCGGGTGGGTTTTGGGGCTACACCTTC
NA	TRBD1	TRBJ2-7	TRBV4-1	CASSQTGGYEQYF	TGCGCCAGCAGCCAGACAGGGGGCTACGAGCAGTACTTC
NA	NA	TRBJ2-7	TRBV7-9	CASSFGGGEQYF	TGTGCCAGCAGCTTCGGTGGGGGAGAGCAGTACTTC
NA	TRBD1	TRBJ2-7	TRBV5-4	CASSSRTGVGEQYF	TGTGCCAGCAGCTCGCGGACAGGGGTAGGCGAGCAGTACTTC
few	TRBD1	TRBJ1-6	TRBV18	CASRTGGSPLHF	TGTGCCAGCCGAACAGGGGGTTCACCCCTCCACTTT
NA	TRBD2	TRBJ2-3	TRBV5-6	CASSPGTSDTYNTQYF	TGTGCCAGCAGCCCCGGGACTAGTGATACCTATAATACGCAGTATTTT
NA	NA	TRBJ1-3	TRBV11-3	CASSRSSGNTIYF	TGTGCCAGCAGTAGGAGCTCTGGAAACACCATATATTTT
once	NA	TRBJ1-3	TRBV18	CASSNEAGRGNTIYF	TGTGCCAGCTCAAACGAGGCGGGGCGAGGAAACACCATATATTTT
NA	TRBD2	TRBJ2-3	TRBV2	CASRELAGLDTQYF	TGTGCCAGCAGGGAACTAGCGGGGTTAGATACGCAGTATTTT
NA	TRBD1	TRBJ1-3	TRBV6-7	CASSFSGTGFPRTGNTIYF	TGTGCCAGCAGTTTTTCCGGGACAGGGTTCCCACGCACTGGAAACACCATATATTTT
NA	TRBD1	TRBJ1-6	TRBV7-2	CASSLTGERYNSPLHF	TGTGCCAGCAGCCTGACAGGGGAGCGATATAATTCACCCCTCCACTTT
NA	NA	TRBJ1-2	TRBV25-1	CASSEVFGGIGYTF	TGTGCCAGCAGTGAAGTTTTTGGAGGTATTGGCTACACCTTC
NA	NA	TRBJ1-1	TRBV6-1	CASSEGYREAFF	TGTGCCAGCAGTGAAGGTTACAGGGAGGCTTTCTTT
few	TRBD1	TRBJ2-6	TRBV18	CASSPGTGAGANVLTF	TGTGCCAGCTCGCCCGGGACAGGAGCTGGGGCCAACGTCCTGACTTTC
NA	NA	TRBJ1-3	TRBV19	CASSSADLNTIYF	TGTGCCAGTAGTAGTGCAGACCTTAACACCATATATTTT
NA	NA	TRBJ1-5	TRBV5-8	CASSRGLNNQPQHF	TGTGCCAGCAGCCGGGGTTTGAACAATCAGCCCCAGCATTTT
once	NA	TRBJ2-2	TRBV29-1	CSVPSLGGELFF	TGCAGCGTTCCAAGTTTGGGCGGGGAGCTGTTTTTT
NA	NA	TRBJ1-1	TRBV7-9	CASSLGSGANTEAFF	TGTGCCAGCAGCTTAGGATCGGGGGCGAACACTGAAGCTTTCTTT
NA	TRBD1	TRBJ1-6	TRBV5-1	CASSSHLRGPDSPLHF	TGCGCCAGCAGCTCCCACCTCAGGGGGCCTGATTCACCCCTCCACTTT
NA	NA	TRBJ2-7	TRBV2	CASSGTYNSYEQYF	TGTGCCAGCAGTGGAACATATAATTCCTACGAGCAGTACTTC
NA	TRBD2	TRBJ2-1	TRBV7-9	CASSRRTSGGLAGNEQFF	TGTGCCAGCAGCCGACGGACTAGCGGGGGCCTGGCGGGCAATGAGCAGTTCTTC
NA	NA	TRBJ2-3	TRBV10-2	CASSNNRDTQYF	TGCGCCAGCAGTAATAACAGGGATACGCAGTATTTT
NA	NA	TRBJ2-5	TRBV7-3	CASSSRGGKETQYF	TGTGCCAGCAGCTCACGGGGAGGCAAAGAGACCCAGTACTTC
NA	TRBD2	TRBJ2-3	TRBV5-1	CASSLRGVLTDTQYF	TGCGCCAGCAGCTTGCGGGGGGTCCTCACAGATACGCAGTATTTT
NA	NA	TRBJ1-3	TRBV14	CASSRNPGNTIYF	TGTGCCAGCAGCCGGAACCCAGGGAACACCATATATTTT
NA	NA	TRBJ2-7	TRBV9	CASSPDPGLSEQYF	TGTGCCAGCAGCCCGGACCCGGGTCTAAGCGAGCAGTACTTC
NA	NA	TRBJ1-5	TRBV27	CASSSRFGPVGRQPQHF	TGTGCCAGCAGTTCGCGCTTCGGACCGGTGGGGAGGCAGCCCCAGCATTTT
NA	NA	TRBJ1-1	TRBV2	CASSEIGTEAFF	TGTGCCAGCAGTGAAATAGGCACTGAAGCTTTCTTT
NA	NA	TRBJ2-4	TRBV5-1	CASSLGGGNIQYF	TGCGCCAGCAGCTTGGGGGGTGGAAACATTCAGTACTTC
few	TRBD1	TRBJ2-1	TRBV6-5	CASTVDRGSYNEQFF	TGTGCCAGCACCGTAGACAGGGGCTCCTACAATGAGCAGTTCTTC
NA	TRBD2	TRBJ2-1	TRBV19	CASSTGTSGTYNEQFF	TGTGCCAGTAGTACCGGGACTAGCGGGACGTACAATGAGCAGTTCTTC
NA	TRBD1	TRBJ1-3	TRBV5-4	CASSSFRDSVTIYF	TGTGCCAGCAGCTCGTTCCGGGACAGTGTAACCATATATTTT
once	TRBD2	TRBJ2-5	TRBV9	CASSLTGLAGFQETQYF	TGTGCCAGCAGCCTTACTGGACTAGCGGGTTTTCAAGAGACCCAGTACTTC
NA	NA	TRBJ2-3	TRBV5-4	CASSFERTDTQYF	TGTGCCAGCAGCTTTGAGCGCACAGATACGCAGTATTTT
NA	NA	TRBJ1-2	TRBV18	CASSLTNYGYTF	TGTGCCAGCTCCTTAACTAACTATGGCTACACCTTC
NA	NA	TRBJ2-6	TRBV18	CASSEGAGANVLTF	TGTGCCAGCTCAGAGGGGGCTGGGGCCAACGTCCTGACTTTC
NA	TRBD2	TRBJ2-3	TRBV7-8	CASSFLAGGDTDTQYF	TGTGCCAGCAGCTTTCTGGCGGGGGGCGACACAGATACGCAGTATTTT
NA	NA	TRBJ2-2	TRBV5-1	CASSEGHGTGELFF	TGCGCCAGCAGCGAGGGACACGGCACCGGGGAGCTGTTTTTT
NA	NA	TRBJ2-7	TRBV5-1	CASSPSSPSSYEQYF	TGCGCCAGCAGCCCCTCTAGCCCGAGCTCCTACGAGCAGTACTTC
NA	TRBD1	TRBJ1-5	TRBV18	CASSTGQGGNQPQHF	TGTGCCAGCTCAACGGGACAGGGAGGCAATCAGCCCCAGCATTTT
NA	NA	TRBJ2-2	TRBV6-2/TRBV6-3	CASSRGGITGELFF	TGTGCCAGCAGCAGGGGGGGAATCACCGGGGAGCTGTTTTTT
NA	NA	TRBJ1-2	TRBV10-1	CASRDRDLYGYTF	TGCGCCAGCAGGGACAGAGACCTCTATGGCTACACCTTC
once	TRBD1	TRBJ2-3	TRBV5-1	CASSTSTGSTDTQYF	TGCGCCAGCAGCACCTCGACAGGGAGCACAGATACGCAGTATTTT
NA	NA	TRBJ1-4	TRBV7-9	CASSLQRTSTNEKLFF	TGTGCCAGCAGCTTACAGAGAACTTCAACTAATGAAAAACTGTTTTTT
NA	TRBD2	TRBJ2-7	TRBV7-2	CASSLVAGGNSYEQYF	TGTGCCAGCAGCTTAGTTGCGGGGGGTAACTCCTACGAGCAGTACTTC
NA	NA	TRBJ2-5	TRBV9	CASSGGVQETQYF	TGTGCCAGCAGCGGGGGGGTACAAGAGACCCAGTACTTC